A single sample is the source of the 24 T cell receptor beta chains below, sequenced in a study of shared clonotypes between healthy human individuals. Libraries were prepared by immunoSEQ multiplex PCR; TCRdb keeps only in-frame clonotypes and omits some of them. The data show about a million clones, about three quarters seen once. Material for sequencing was memory CD4+ T cells sorted from blood. Indicated subset: CD45RA-negative fraction. The source of these receptors is a man in his late teens or twenties in good health.

This clone was picked up a small number of times. The chain uses TRBV2 and TRBJ1-1; D uncertain. Germline values: CDR1 SNHLY, CDR2 FYNNEI. The CDR3 totals 16 residues. Between the trimmed V and J ends, which lost 0 bases and 1 base, there was a span of 12 bases. In nucleotides, the CDR3 is TGTGCCAGCAGTGAAGCGCTTGTCTTGAAGAACACTGAAGCTTTCTTT. Amino acids: CASSEALVLKNTEAFF.

This sequence joins TRBV30 and TRBJ2-2; 8 bases are shared with TRBD2. CDR3 length: 16 amino acids. In germline, CDR1 is GTSNPN, CDR2 SVGIG (reference sequence). The V gene end was trimmed by 4 bases and the J gene end by 3 bases; junction bases not matched to a gene: 10. CDR3 sequence (DNA): TGTGCCTGGATGTACGAAGCGGGAGTCTACACCGGGGAGCTGTTTTTT. Protein product: CAWMYEAGVYTGELFF. The full variable domain, completed using reference TRBV30 and TRBJ2-2, is SQTIHQWPATLVQPVGSPLSLECTVEGTSNPNLYWYRQAAGRGLQLLFYSVGIGQISSEVPQNLSASRPQDRQFILSSKKLLLSDSGFYLCAWMYEAGVYTGELFFGEGSRLTVL.

On this clone: Other DNA sequences from this sample encode an identical CDR3 as well. The V gene is TRBV7-2, the J gene TRBJ2-7; tentatively, D is TRBD1 (5 bases). CDR1 and CDR2 (germline): SGHTA, FQGNSA. The CDR3 is made up of 13 amino acids. V lost 1 base, J lost 4 bases, and 8 bases lay in between. CDR3 amino acids: CASSLGGLYEQYF. The CDR3, as DNA: TGTGCCAGCAGCTTAGGGGGCTTATACGAGCAGTACTTC.

The chain combines TRBV10-3 with TRBJ2-1, with 14 bases lining up with TRBD2. J gave up 0 bases and V 6 bases, and 4 bases lay outside the gene matches. The CDR3 spans 17 residues. CDR1 is ENHRY, CDR2 SYGVKD, per germline. Written as DNA, the CDR3 is TGTGCCATCAGGGGACTAGCGGGGGACCTCTCCTACAATGAGCAGTTCTTC. As protein: CAIRGLAGDLSYNEQFF.

This clone was detected only a few times. J is TRBJ1-6 and V is TRBV2, with no clear D. V was trimmed by 1 base and J by 5 bases, leaving 3 bases between them. Germline assignment: CDR1 SNHLY and CDR2 FYNNEI. The CDR3 length is 13 residues. The DNA of the CDR3 is TGTGCCAGCAGTGAAGTGGATAATTCACCCCTCCACTTT. It translates to CASSEVDNSPLHF.

V gene TRBV19 combines with J gene TRBJ2-7; 11 nucleotides align to TRBD2. CDR1 and CDR2 from the germline V gene are LNHDA and SQIVND (reference sequence). With V trimmed by 6 bases and J by 0 bases, 4 bases remained unmatched. The CDR3 has 15 amino acids. The CDR3 region is CASSRTSGLSYEQYF. DNA of the CDR3: TGTGCCAGTAGCCGGACTAGCGGGCTCTCCTACGAGCAGTACTTC. Full variable domain (missing parts from reference TRBV19 and TRBJ2-7): DGGITQSPKYLFRKEGQNVTLSCEQNLNHDAMYWYRQDPGQGLRLIYYSQIVNDFQKGDIAEGYSVSREKKESFPLTVTSAQKNPTAFYLCASSRTSGLSYEQYFGPGTRLTVT.

This chain joins TRBV2 and TRBJ2-5; tentatively, D is TRBD2 (7 bases). Between the trimmed V and J ends, which lost 6 bases and 3 bases, there was a span of 11 bases. The CDR3 is 13 amino acids. Germline CDR1 is SNHLY and CDR2 is FYNNEI. CDR3 loop: CASRGGAEETQYF. CDR3 sequence (DNA): TGTGCCAGCAGGGGGGGGGCAGAAGAGACCCAGTACTTC.

As regards this clone: The sample has other DNA sequences that encode this CDR3 too. The V call is TRBV11-2, the J call TRBJ2-7, with D hard to call. The CDR3 has 12 amino acids. The ends were cut back, 0 bases at V and 4 bases at J, with 4 bases in the middle. CDR1 is SGHAT, CDR2 FQNNGV, per germline. The chain's CDR3 is CASSLEWYEQYF. The CDR3 region has the DNA TGTGCCAGCAGCTTAGAATGGTACGAGCAGTACTTC.

In the case of this clone: This sample also contains other DNA sequences that code for the same CDR3. V gene TRBV6-5 combines with J gene TRBJ1-1; D gene unclear. CDR1 and CDR2 from the germline V gene are MNHEY and SVGAGI. This CDR3 is built from 15 residues. The V and J ends lost 6 bases and 0 bases respectively, with 14 bases between them. The DNA of the CDR3 is TGTGCCAGCAGGCGGACGGATCTTATGAACACTGAAGCTTTCTTT. It specifies CASRRTDLMNTEAFF.

The chain recombines TRBV29-1 with TRBJ2-5; D possibly matches TRBD1 or TRBD2 (6 bases each). The V and J ends lost 7 bases and 5 bases respectively, with 17 bases between them. The CDR3 sequence is 13 residues long. Germline V CDR1 and CDR2: SQVTM, ANQGSEA. CDR3 DNA sequence: TGCAGCGGCCAACAGGGAGGAGGGGAGACCCAGTACTTC. Protein: CSGQQGGGETQYF.

The DNA for the CDR3 is TGTGCCAGCAGCGCGACCGGGACATATTCTTACGAGCAGTACTTC. Its translation is CASSATGTYSYEQYF. The chain couples TRBV9 to TRBJ2-7, with D possibly matching TRBD1 (6 bases). CDR1 and CDR2 (germline): SGDLS, YYNGEE. The CDR3 runs to 15 residues. V lost 3 bases and J lost 4, with 17 bases in between.

The chain carries TRBV7-9 and TRBJ2-1; 7 bases are shared with TRBD2. CDR1 and CDR2 (germline): SEHNR, FQNEAQ (reference sequence). This CDR3 is built from 14 residues. V lost 7 bases to trimming and J lost 10 bases; unmatched junction nucleotides: 13. CDR3 bases: TGTGCCAGCACCACTTCTGGGGGAGCGGGAGAGCAGTTCTTC. Residues: CASTTSGGAGEQFF.

Concerning this clone itself: Distinct nucleotide sequences in the sample also encode this CDR3. The V call is TRBV18, the J call TRBJ2-6; D unresolved. Trimming removed 3 bases at V and 1 base at J, with 4 bases between. Germline CDR1 and CDR2: KGHSH and LQKENI. The CDR3 loop spans 14 amino acids. The CDR3 region has the DNA TGTGCCAGCTCACCGGGGTCTGGGGCCAACGTCCTGACTTTC. This gives the protein CASSPGSGANVLTF.

The chain uses TRBV9 and TRBJ2-1; TRBD2 agrees at 10 bases. The CDR3 consists of 18 residues. V shed 0 bases, J shed 0 bases, and the junction held 6 bases outside the gene matches. The germline CDR1 and CDR2 sequences are SGDLS and YYNGEE. CDR3 coding DNA: TGTGCCAGCAGCGTAGGGCTAGCGGGAGCCAGCTCCTACAATGAGCAGTTCTTC. Translated: CASSVGLAGASSYNEQFF.

The chain employs TRBV19 and TRBJ1-3; D is uncertain. Germline CDR1 LNHDA, CDR2 SQIVND (reference sequence). This CDR3 comprises 15 residues. V gave up 3 bases and J gave up 0 bases, with 9 bases separating them. The CDR3 nucleotides read TGTGCCAGTAGTATCGAGGGCTACTCTGGAAACACCATATATTTT. It is translated as CASSIEGYSGNTIYF.

A word on this clone: The same CDR3 arises from other DNA sequences in this sample as well. The chain employs TRBV5-1 and TRBJ1-1; possible D gene TRBD1, 5 bases. The V gene's germline CDR1 is SGHRS and CDR2 YFSETQ. The CDR3 is made up of 14 amino acids. Trimming removed 4 bases at V and 1 base at J, with 11 bases between. The CDR3 region has the DNA TGCGCCAGCAGCCCTACAGGTGGGAACACTGAAGCTTTCTTT. This gives the protein CASSPTGGNTEAFF.

The V and J genes are TRBV6-5 and TRBJ2-3; D might be TRBD1 (5 bases). From germline, CDR1 is MNHEY and CDR2 SVGAGI. Trimming took off 6 bases at V and 6 bases at J, with 16 bases between the two ends. The CDR3 runs to 14 residues. The CDR3 bases are TGTGCCAGCAGATGGGGCAGGGAAAGGGATACGCAGTATTTT. Translating it yields CASRWGRERDTQYF.

Here the CDR3 DNA reads TGCGCCAGCAGCGTGGGACAGGGCCAGCCCCAGCATTTT. Residues: CASSVGQGQPQHF. The chain is built from TRBV5-1 and TRBJ1-5; 9 bases agree with TRBD1. CDR1 and CDR2 from the germline V gene are SGHRS and YFSETQ. The V gene end was trimmed by 4 bases and the J gene end by 7 bases; junction bases not matched to a gene: 3. The CDR3 is made up of 13 amino acids.

The V gene is TRBV5-4, the J gene TRBJ2-3; D uncertain. The CDR3 has 13 amino acids. Germline loops: CDR1 SGHNT, CDR2 YYREEE (reference sequence). With 0 bases removed from V and 4 bases from J, the gap between germline ends came to 6 bases. This chain's CDR3 is CASSLVSADTQYF. The CDR3 DNA is TGTGCCAGCAGCTTGGTTTCTGCAGATACGCAGTATTTT.

The chain carries TRBV11-2 and TRBJ2-3; TRBD1 aligns across 7 bases. The CDR3 spans 17 residues. The junction had 13 bases not matched to a gene; V was cut back by 4 bases and J by 3 bases. The germline gives CDR1 SGHAT, CDR2 FQNNGV. CDR3 bases: TGTGCCAGCAGCTCAAATCAGCAGGGGGTCGGGACAGATACGCAGTATTTT. As protein: CASSSNQQGVGTDTQYF.

This rearrangement joins TRBV28 to TRBJ2-7; D may be TRBD1 or TRBD2 (5 bases each). Germline assignment: CDR1 MDHEN and CDR2 SYDVKM. V was trimmed by 2 bases and J by 4 bases, leaving 15 bases between them. The CDR3 spans 15 residues. The CDR3 reads CASSLGTSRSYEQYF. The CDR3 region has the DNA TGTGCCAGCAGTTTAGGGACGTCCCGTTCGTACGAGCAGTACTTC.

The gene calls are TRBV6-5 and TRBJ1-1; possibly TRBD1 for D (5 bases). The CDR3 totals 13 residues. Germline lookup yields CDR1 MNHEY and CDR2 SVGAGI. V lost 7 bases, J lost 0 bases, and 9 bases lay in between. The CDR3 DNA is TGTGCCAGCAATGGGGGGGTGAACACTGAAGCTTTCTTT. This sequence encodes CASNGGVNTEAFF.

The V gene is TRBV5-6, the J gene TRBJ1-1, with D perhaps TRBD1 (5 bases). CDR3 size: 11 residues. V was pared by 4 bases and J by 10 bases, with 11 bases between. CDR1 and CDR2 (germline): SGHDT, YYEEEE. The chain's CDR3 is CASSVGTVAFF. The DNA for the CDR3 is TGTGCCAGCAGCGTAGGGACGGTAGCTTTCTTT.

To note about this clone: The sample carries other DNA sequences with the same CDR3. The rearrangement links TRBV5-1 to TRBJ2-7; maybe TRBD2 (5 bases). The CDR3 runs 14 residues. CDR1 is SGHRS, CDR2 YFSETQ, per germline. Trimming cost V 0 bases and J 5 bases, with 12 bases left between them. CDR3 region: CASSLESGVHEQYF. CDR3 sequence (DNA): TGCGCCAGCAGCTTGGAGTCCGGGGTCCACGAGCAGTACTTC.